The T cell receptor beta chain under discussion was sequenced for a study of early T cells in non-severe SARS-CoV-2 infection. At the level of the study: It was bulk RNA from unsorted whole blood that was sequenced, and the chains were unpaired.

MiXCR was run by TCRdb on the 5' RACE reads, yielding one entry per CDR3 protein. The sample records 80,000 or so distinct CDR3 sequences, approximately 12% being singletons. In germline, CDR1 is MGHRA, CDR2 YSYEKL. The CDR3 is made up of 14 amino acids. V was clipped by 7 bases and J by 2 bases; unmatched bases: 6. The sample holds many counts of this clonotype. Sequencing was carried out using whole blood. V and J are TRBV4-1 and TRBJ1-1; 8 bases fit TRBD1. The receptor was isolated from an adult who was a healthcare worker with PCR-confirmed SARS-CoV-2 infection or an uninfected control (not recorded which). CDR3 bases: TGCGCCAGCAAGGGACAGGCCATAAACACTGAAGCTTTCTTT. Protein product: CASKGQAINTEAFF.